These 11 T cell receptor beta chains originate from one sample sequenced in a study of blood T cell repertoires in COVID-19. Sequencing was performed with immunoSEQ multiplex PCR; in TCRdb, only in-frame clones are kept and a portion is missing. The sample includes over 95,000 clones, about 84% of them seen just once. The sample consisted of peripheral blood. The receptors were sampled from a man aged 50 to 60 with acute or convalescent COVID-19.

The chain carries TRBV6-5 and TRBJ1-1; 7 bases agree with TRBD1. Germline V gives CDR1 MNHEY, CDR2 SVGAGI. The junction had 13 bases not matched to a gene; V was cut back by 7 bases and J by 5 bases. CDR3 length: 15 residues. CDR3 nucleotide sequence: TGTGCCAGCACCAGGGGGACGGTCGGGGGAACTGAAGCTTTCTTT. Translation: CASTRGTVGGTEAFF.

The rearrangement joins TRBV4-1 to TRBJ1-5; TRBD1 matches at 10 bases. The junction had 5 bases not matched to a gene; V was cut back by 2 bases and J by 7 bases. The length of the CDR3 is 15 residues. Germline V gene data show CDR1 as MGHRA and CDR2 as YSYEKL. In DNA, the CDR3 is TGCGCCAGCAGCCAATATCAGGACAGGGGGCAGCCCCAGCATTTT. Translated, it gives CASSQYQDRGQPQHF.

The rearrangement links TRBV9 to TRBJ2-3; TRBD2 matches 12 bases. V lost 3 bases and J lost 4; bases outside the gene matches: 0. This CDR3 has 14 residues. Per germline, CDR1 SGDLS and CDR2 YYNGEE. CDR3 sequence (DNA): TGTGCCAGCAGCGCTAGCGGGGGGGCAGATACGCAGTATTTT. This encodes CASSASGGADTQYF.

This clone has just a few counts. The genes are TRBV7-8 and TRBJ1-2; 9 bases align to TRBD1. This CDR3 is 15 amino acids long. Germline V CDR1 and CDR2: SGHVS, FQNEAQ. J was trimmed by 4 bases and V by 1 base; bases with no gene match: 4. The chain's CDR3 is CASSLVGQGLYGYTF. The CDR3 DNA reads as TGTGCCAGCAGCTTAGTGGGACAGGGACTCTATGGCTACACCTTC.

The CDR3 DNA follows: TGTGCCACCAGTGATGCCCACCGGGACAGGGTAGATGGCTACACCTTC. It yields the protein CATSDAHRDRVDGYTF. The chain is built from TRBV24-1 and TRBJ1-2; 9 bases are shared with TRBD1. J was trimmed by 6 bases and V by 3 bases; bases with no gene match: 10. CDR1 is KGHDR and CDR2 is SFDVKD in the germline V gene. CDR3 length equals 16 residues.

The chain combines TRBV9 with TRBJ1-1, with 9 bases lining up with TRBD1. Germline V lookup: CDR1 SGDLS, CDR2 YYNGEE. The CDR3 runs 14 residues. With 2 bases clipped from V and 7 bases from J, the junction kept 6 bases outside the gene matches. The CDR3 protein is CASSVGDRVGEAFF. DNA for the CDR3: TGTGCCAGCAGCGTTGGGGACAGGGTGGGTGAAGCTTTCTTT.

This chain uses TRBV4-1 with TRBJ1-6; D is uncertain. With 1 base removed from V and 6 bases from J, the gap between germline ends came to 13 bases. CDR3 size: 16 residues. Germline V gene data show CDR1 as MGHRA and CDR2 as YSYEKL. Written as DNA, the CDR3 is TGCGCCAGCAGCCAAGCTTTTGAGGGCGGTAATTCACCCCTCCACTTT. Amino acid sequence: CASSQAFEGGNSPLHF.

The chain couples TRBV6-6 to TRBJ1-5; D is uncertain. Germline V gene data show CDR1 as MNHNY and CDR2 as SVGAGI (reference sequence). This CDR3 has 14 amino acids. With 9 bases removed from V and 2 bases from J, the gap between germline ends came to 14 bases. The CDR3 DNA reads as TGTGCCAGTACATTGACGAGGGGCAATCAGCCCCAGCATTTT. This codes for CASTLTRGNQPQHF.

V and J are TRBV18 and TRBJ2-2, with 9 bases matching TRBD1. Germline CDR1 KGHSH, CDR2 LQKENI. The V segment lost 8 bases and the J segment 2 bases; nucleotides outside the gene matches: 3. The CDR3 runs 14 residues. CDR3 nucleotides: TGTGCCAGCCCGACAGGGGGTAACACCGGGGAGCTGTTTTTT. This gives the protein CASPTGGNTGELFF. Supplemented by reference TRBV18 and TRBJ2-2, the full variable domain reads NAGVMQNPRHLVRRRGQEARLRCSPMKGHSHVYWYRQLPEEGLKFMVYLQKENIIDESGMPKERFSAEFPKEGPSILRIQQVVRGDSAAYFCASPTGGNTGELFFGEGSRLTVL.

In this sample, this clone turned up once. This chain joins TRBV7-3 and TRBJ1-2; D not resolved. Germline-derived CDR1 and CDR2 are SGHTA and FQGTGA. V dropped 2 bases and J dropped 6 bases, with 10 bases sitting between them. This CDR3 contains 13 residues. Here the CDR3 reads CASSLEGDHGYTF. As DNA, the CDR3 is TGTGCCAGCAGCTTAGAGGGAGACCATGGCTACACCTTC.

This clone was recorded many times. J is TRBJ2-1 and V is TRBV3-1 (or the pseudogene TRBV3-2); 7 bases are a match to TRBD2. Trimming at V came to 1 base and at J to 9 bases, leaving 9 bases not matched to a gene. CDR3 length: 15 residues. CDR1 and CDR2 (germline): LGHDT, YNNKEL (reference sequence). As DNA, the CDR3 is TGTGCCAGCAGCCAAGGGACCGGGACTACGGGTGAGCAGTTCTTC. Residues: CASSQGTGTTGEQFF.